These 25 T cell receptor beta chains share one sample of origin, sequenced in a study of blood T cell repertoires in COVID-19. Repertoires were generated with immunoSEQ multiplex PCR, while TCRdb's copy carries only in-frame clones and drops some. The sample contains some 200,000 clones, approximately 79% of which appear only once. The sequencing input was PBMCs or T cells enriched from blood (not recorded which). The receptors come from a woman aged 55-70 years with acute COVID-19.

This clone was seen a single time. This chain uses TRBV15 with TRBJ2-1, with 9 bases fitting TRBD2. From germline, CDR1 is LNHNV and CDR2 YYDKDF (reference sequence). The CDR3 runs 17 residues. V trimming: 3 bases; J trimming: 7 bases; junction bases outside the gene matches: 13. The CDR3 sequence: CATSSQSATSGINEQFF. The CDR3 nucleotides read TGTGCCACCAGCAGTCAGTCAGCGACTAGCGGTATTAATGAGCAGTTCTTC.

The chain combines TRBV5-1 with TRBJ1-2; D is perhaps TRBD1 (5 bases). CDR1 and CDR2 from the germline V gene are SGHRS and YFSETQ. The V end was cut by 4 bases, the J end by 4 bases, with 11 bases between. CDR3 size: 13 residues. CDR3 sequence reads: CASSGRGSYGYTF. DNA of the CDR3: TGCGCCAGCAGCGGCCGGGGGTCCTATGGCTACACCTTC.

The V and J genes are TRBV12-3 or TRBV12-4 and TRBJ1-1, with a possible D match to TRBD1 (5 bases). V gave up 8 bases and J gave up 3 bases, with 13 bases separating them. The CDR3 runs 13 residues. CDR3 nucleotide sequence: TGTGCCAGCGCCTGGGGGGAGGACACTGAAGCTTTCTTT. Its protein is CASAWGEDTEAFF.

The chain recombines TRBV7-9 with TRBJ2-3; a weak D match, TRBD2 (5 bases). The length of the CDR3 is 13 residues. Germline values: CDR1 SEHNR, CDR2 FQNEAQ (reference sequence). The germline V and J ends were trimmed by 4 bases and 4 bases, with 9 bases remaining between them. The DNA for the CDR3 is TGTGCCAGCAGCTACGGACTGCCAGATACGCAGTATTTT. It specifies CASSYGLPDTQYF. Full variable domain (outside the CDR3, taken from reference TRBV7-9 and TRBJ2-3): DTGVSQNPRHKITKRGQNVTFRCDPISEHNRLYWYRQTLGQGPEFLTYFQNEAQLEKSRLLSDRFSAERPKGSFSTLEIQRTEQGDSAMYLCASSYGLPDTQYFGPGTRLTVL.

This sequence joins TRBV24-1 and TRBJ2-5; a possible D gene is TRBD2 (7 bases). The V end lost 2 bases, the J end lost 1 base, and 19 bases lay between the germline ends. CDR1 KGHDR and CDR2 SFDVKD come from the germline V gene. This CDR3 has 18 amino acids. CDR3 nucleotides: TGTGCCACCAGTGATTGGAGGGGGGGTCCCTTGGGCCAAGAGACCCAGTACTTC. Translated: CATSDWRGGPLGQETQYF.

The V call is TRBV2, the J call TRBJ1-3, with 8 bases fitting TRBD1. The germline CDR1 and CDR2 sequences are SNHLY and FYNNEI. The CDR3 loop spans 15 amino acids. The trim removed 5 bases at V and 2 bases at J, leaving 5 bases unmatched. CDR3 DNA: TGTGCCAGCAGTTCACGACAGGGGACTGGAAACACCATATATTTT. Its protein product is CASSSRQGTGNTIYF. Using reference TRBV2 and TRBJ1-3 for the parts outside the CDR3, the full variable domain is EPEVTQTPSHQVTQMGQEVILRCVPISNHLYFYWYRQILGQKVEFLVSFYNNEISEKSEIFDDQFSVERPDGSNFTLKIRSTKLEDSAMYFCASSSRQGTGNTIYFGEGSWLTVV.

This clone was observed a few times. The chain joins TRBV13 to TRBJ1-1; D is perhaps TRBD1 (6 bases). Trimming removed 2 bases from V and 7 bases from J, with 14 bases in between. Germline CDR1 and CDR2: PRHDT and FYEKMQ (reference sequence). The CDR3 loop spans 14 amino acids. CDR3: CASSLPKDSHEAFF. CDR3 DNA sequence: TGTGCCAGCAGCTTACCAAAGGACAGCCATGAAGCTTTCTTT.

This clone has just one count. The rearrangement uses TRBV4-3 and TRBJ1-1; D gene uncertain. V shed 3 bases and J shed 4 bases, with 15 bases lying between them. The CDR3 length is 15 residues. Germline V CDR1 and CDR2: LGHNA, YSLEER. The CDR3 DNA reads TGCGCCAGCAGCCATGTTCAGACTGGAGGCACTGAAGCTTTCTTT. Amino acids: CASSHVQTGGTEAFF.

The genes are TRBV7-2 and TRBJ2-7; TRBD2 aligns across 9 bases. This CDR3 contains 15 residues. CDR1 and CDR2 (germline): SGHTA, FQGNSA. With V trimmed by 1 base and J by 7 bases, 8 bases remained unmatched. The CDR3 bases are TGTGCCAGCAGCTTAGTCGGTAGCGGGAGTGCTGAGCAGTACTTC. It codes for CASSLVGSGSAEQYF. Full variable domain (outside the CDR3, taken from reference TRBV7-2 and TRBJ2-7): GAGVSQSPSNKVTEKGKDVELRCDPISGHTALYWYRQSLGQGLEFLIYFQGNSAPDKSGLPSDRFSAERTGGSVSTLTIQRTQQEDSAVYLCASSLVGSGSAEQYFGPGTRLTVT.

This chain connects TRBV5-5 to TRBJ2-3; 12 nucleotides line up with TRBD2. CDR1 and CDR2 from the germline V gene are SGHKS and YYEKEE (reference sequence). This CDR3 is built from 16 residues. J gave up 2 bases and V 0 bases, and 1 base lay outside the gene matches. For the CDR3, the DNA is TGTGCCAGCAGCTTGGGGACTAGCGGGGTCACAGATACGCAGTATTTT. Protein product: CASSLGTSGVTDTQYF.

This sequence joins TRBV12-3 or TRBV12-4 and TRBJ1-6; perhaps TRBD1 as D (6 bases). Trimming left V 6 bases short and J 12 bases short, with 15 bases between. The CDR3 runs 13 residues. For the CDR3, the DNA is TGTGCCAGCAGCCTGGGCAGGGGCGGACCCCTCCACTTT. It specifies CASSLGRGGPLHF.

V and J are TRBV19 and TRBJ1-5, with D tentatively TRBD1 (5 bases). The germline V gene encodes CDR1 LNHDA and CDR2 SQIVND (reference sequence). The CDR3 spans 17 residues. V lost 7 bases and J 1 base, leaving 20 bases between the germline ends. CDR3 loop: CASTSTWGGTSNQPQHF. The CDR3 nucleotides read TGTGCCAGTACCTCTACCTGGGGGGGTACCAGCAATCAGCCCCAGCATTTT.

The chain is built from TRBV4-3 and TRBJ1-1; TRBD1 agrees at 7 bases. CDR1 LGHNA and CDR2 YSLEER come from the germline V gene. The CDR3 runs 15 residues. V lost 6 bases to trimming and J lost 3 bases; unmatched junction nucleotides: 10. The CDR3 spells CASSHEGARDTEAFF. In DNA, the CDR3 is TGCGCCAGCAGTCACGAGGGGGCGAGGGACACTGAAGCTTTCTTT.

The gene calls are TRBV6-2 or TRBV6-3 and TRBJ1-2; TRBD1 matches 8 bases. Germline CDR1 and CDR2: MNHEY and SVGEGT. Losses at the gene ends were 4 bases for V and 7 bases for J; bases not matched to a gene: 5. The CDR3 spans 13 residues. The CDR3 reads CASSSGQGSGYTF. The DNA for the CDR3 is TGTGCCAGCAGTTCCGGACAGGGATCTGGCTACACCTTC.

This clone has ten or more counts. The chain has TRBV11-2 and TRBJ1-1; 7 positions agree with TRBD1. The CDR3 spans 17 residues. With V trimmed by 4 bases and J by 0 bases, 11 bases remained unmatched. Germline V gives CDR1 SGHAT, CDR2 FQNNGV. CDR3 sequence (DNA): TGTGCCAGCAGCTCCACGGGACAGTTTATGATGAACACTGAAGCTTTCTTT. Amino acids: CASSSTGQFMMNTEAFF.

This rearrangement joins TRBV30 to TRBJ1-2, with 10 positions matching TRBD1. Germline V gives CDR1 GTSNPN, CDR2 SVGIG (reference sequence). The CDR3 has 15 amino acids. J was trimmed by 5 bases and V by 4 bases; bases with no gene match: 10. CDR3 bases: TGTGCCTGGATCTCAACCGGGACAGGGGTATATGGCTACACCTTC. As protein: CAWISTGTGVYGYTF.

This rearrangement joins TRBV28 to TRBJ2-2; a weak D match, TRBD2 (7 bases). Germline-derived CDR1 and CDR2 are MDHEN and SYDVKM. The V gene lost 2 bases and the J gene lost 1 base, with 11 bases spanning the gap. The CDR3 runs to 16 residues. The DNA of the CDR3 is TGTGCCAGCAGTTTAGGGGGGGCAAGGAACACCGGGGAGCTGTTTTTT. Translating it yields CASSLGGARNTGELFF.

V and J are TRBV4-1 and TRBJ2-6; D remains unclear. The V end lost 3 bases, the J end lost 1 base, and 7 bases lay between the germline ends. CDR3 length equals 15 residues. Per the germline V gene, CDR1 is MGHRA and CDR2 is YSYEKL. CDR3 sequence reads: CASSQERSGANVLTF. The CDR3 coding sequence is TGCGCCAGCAGCCAGGAGAGGTCTGGGGCCAACGTCCTGACTTTC.

The chain carries TRBV28 and TRBJ2-3, with D perhaps TRBD2 (6 bases). The V and J ends lost 5 bases and 1 base respectively, with 19 bases between them. The CDR3 contains 17 residues. CDR1 and CDR2 (germline): MDHEN, SYDVKM. The CDR3 spells CASSPFRLGGGTDTQYF. The CDR3 coding sequence is TGTGCCAGCAGTCCATTCAGGCTAGGCGGGGGCACAGATACGCAGTATTTT.

The chain has TRBV28 and TRBJ2-4; D possibly corresponds to TRBD2 (7 bases). V was shortened by 8 bases and J by 5 bases, with 13 bases between the two germline ends. This CDR3 has 13 residues. CDR1 is MDHEN, CDR2 SYDVKM, per germline. The CDR3 DNA follows: TGTGCCAGCTCGGGGGGCCCTCAAAACATTCAGTACTTC. Protein: CASSGGPQNIQYF.

The V gene is TRBV6-5, the J gene TRBJ1-2; D is unresolved. Trimming shortened V by 4 bases and J by 4 bases, and 13 bases separated the two germline ends. Germline CDR1 reads MNHEY; CDR2 reads SVGAGI. The CDR3 spans 14 residues. CDR3 coding DNA: TGTGCCAGCAGTTCCCCGGGAGTCGCCTATGGCTACACCTTC. Encoded protein: CASSSPGVAYGYTF.

The CDR3 DNA reads as TGTGCCAGCGCCTTCACCCTACAGAGCGGGGGGGTCTCCCAGTACTTC. Amino acid sequence: CASAFTLQSGGVSQYF. The chain recombines TRBV11-2 with TRBJ2-5; 10 nucleotides match TRBD2. This CDR3 is built from 16 residues. V gave up 8 bases and J gave up 9 bases; unmatched junction bases: 18. Germline assignment: CDR1 SGHAT and CDR2 FQNNGV.

The chain is built from TRBV3-1 (or the pseudogene TRBV3-2) and TRBJ2-7; no definite D call. Germline V gives CDR1 LGHDT, CDR2 YNNKEL (reference sequence). The CDR3 has 13 residues. The ends were cut back, 2 bases at V and 7 bases at J, with 12 bases in the middle. The CDR3 DNA reads as TGTGCCAGCAGCCAATGGCCAACCCTGGAGCAGTACTTC. Its protein is CASSQWPTLEQYF.

The V gene is TRBV12-3 or TRBV12-4, the J gene TRBJ1-2; D remains unclear. The CDR3 is 12 residues long. V was clipped by 1 base and J by 2 bases, with 2 bases between them. The CDR3 DNA is TGTGCCAGCAGTTTAGTAAACTATGGCTACACCTTC. It yields the protein CASSLVNYGYTF.

The chain combines TRBV14 with TRBJ1-3; D is undetermined. CDR3 size: 18 residues. CDR1 and CDR2 from the germline V gene are SGHDN and FVKESK. V was shortened by 0 bases and J by 0 bases, with 15 bases between the two germline ends. CDR3 bases: TGTGCCAGCAGCCAAGAGAGGCTGGCCGGGAGCTCTGGAAACACCATATATTTT. Its translation: CASSQERLAGSSGNTIYF.